These 14 T cell receptor beta chains came from one sample sequenced in a study of PD-L1 blockade in urothelial cancer. Produced via immunoSEQ multiplex PCR; TCRdb's table is partial and in-frame only. Of tens of thousands of clones detected, roughly 76% appear once; the ten largest clones hold 5% to 7%. Documented time point: pretreatment peripheral blood. Sequences were derived from PBMCs, sampled around atezolizumab (anti-PD-L1) treatment. These receptors were obtained from a man in his 70s with urothelial cancer.

The CDR3 DNA reads TGTGCCAGTAGCCCCGGGATGGGAAATCAGCCCCAGCATTTT. Its protein is CASSPGMGNQPQHF. The chain joins TRBV19 to TRBJ1-5; D is ambiguous. V shed 6 bases and J shed 4 bases, with 13 bases lying between them. There are 14 residues in the CDR3. Germline V CDR1 and CDR2: LNHDA, SQIVND (reference sequence).

The table lists this clone with a few counts. The chain joins TRBV7-2 to TRBJ1-2; 9 nucleotides agree with TRBD1. The junction had 9 bases not matched to a gene; V was cut back by 2 bases and J by 8 bases. Germline V gene lookup returns CDR1 SGHTA and CDR2 FQGNSA. The CDR3 runs to 15 residues. Written as DNA, the CDR3 is TGTGCCAGCAGCTTATTAGTTGGGACAGGGAGCGGCTACACCTTC. Protein sequence: CASSLLVGTGSGYTF.

The chain is built from TRBV6-5 and TRBJ1-1; D gene uncertain. Germline CDR1 reads MNHEY; CDR2 reads SVGAGI. Trimming removed 6 bases at V and 3 bases at J, with 11 bases between. The CDR3 loop spans 13 amino acids. DNA of the CDR3: TGTGCCAGCAGCCCCTGGCAGGACACTGAAGCTTTCTTT. Translating gives CASSPWQDTEAFF.

The V and J genes are TRBV5-1 and TRBJ1-1; a possible D gene is TRBD1 (6 bases). Germline values: CDR1 SGHRS, CDR2 YFSETQ. The CDR3 length is 15 residues. V shed 6 bases and J shed 8 bases, with 23 bases lying between them. CDR3 sequence reads: CASTLGGADPEEAFF. The CDR3 DNA reads as TGCGCCAGCACGTTGGGGGGGGCTGACCCCGAAGAAGCTTTCTTT.

The rearrangement uses TRBV2 and TRBJ2-3; a weak D match, TRBD2 (6 bases). CDR1 and CDR2 from the germline V gene are SNHLY and FYNNEI. CDR3 length: 13 residues. Trimming pared 8 bases from V and 2 bases from J, leaving 11 bases between. The CDR3 DNA is TGTGCCAGCTTGGGCGGGGACACAGATACGCAGTATTTT. Translating gives CASLGGDTDTQYF.

The chain couples TRBV5-1 to TRBJ1-1; 8 nucleotides agree with TRBD1. V lost 3 bases and J lost 1; bases outside the gene matches: 5. The CDR3 totals 15 residues. Looked up from germline, CDR1 is SGHRS and CDR2 is YFSETQ. Written as DNA, the CDR3 is TGCGCCAGCAGCTGGACCGGGACAGGGAACACTGAAGCTTTCTTT. As protein: CASSWTGTGNTEAFF.

This sequence joins TRBV4-1 and TRBJ2-5; D may be TRBD1 (5 bases). CDR1 is MGHRA, CDR2 YSYEKL, per germline. This CDR3 contains 16 residues. V was cut by 1 base and J by 5 bases, with 17 bases left in between. CDR3 DNA: TGCGCCAGCAGCCAAGGGGGCGGTACCAAGGAGGAGACCCAGTACTTC. It is translated as CASSQGGGTKEETQYF.

This chain uses TRBV7-8 with TRBJ2-5; 10 nucleotides match TRBD1. The CDR3 is made up of 15 amino acids. Per germline, CDR1 SGHVS and CDR2 FQNEAQ. V shed 1 base, J shed 3 bases, and the junction held 2 bases outside the gene matches. Here the CDR3 DNA reads TGTGCCAGCAGCTTAGGGGGGACAGGGGAAGAGACCCAGTACTTC. Amino acids: CASSLGGTGEETQYF.

This chain connects TRBV10-3 to TRBJ1-4; 8 positions agree with TRBD1. From germline, CDR1 is ENHRY and CDR2 SYGVKD. The V segment lost 2 bases and the J segment 8 bases; nucleotides outside the gene matches: 1. CDR3 size: 13 residues. CDR3 bases: TGTGCCATCAGTGAGGACAGGGGCGAAAAACTGTTTTTT. It codes for CAISEDRGEKLFF.

The sample holds a few counts of this clone. The J gene is TRBJ1-1, the V gene TRBV29-1; TRBD1 might be the D (6 bases). This CDR3 is built from 12 residues. Trimming cost V 7 bases and J 5 bases, with 14 bases left between them. The V gene's germline CDR1 is SQVTM and CDR2 ANQGSEA. In nucleotides, the CDR3 is TGCAGCGCCGGGCAGGGGTGGACTGAAGCTTTCTTT. Amino acids: CSAGQGWTEAFF.

The genes are TRBV11-2 and TRBJ1-2; TRBD1 is a possible D gene (5 bases). The CDR3 is 15 residues long. The ends were cut back, 4 bases at V and 8 bases at J, with 20 bases in the middle. CDR1 SGHAT and CDR2 FQNNGV come from the germline V gene. CDR3 in DNA: TGTGCCAGCAGCTCGACAGACGGAGTTCTGAGGGGCTACACCTTC. This sequence encodes CASSSTDGVLRGYTF.

The chain recombines TRBV13 with TRBJ1-1, with 11 bases fitting TRBD1. CDR1 PRHDT and CDR2 FYEKMQ come from the germline V gene (reference sequence). The CDR3 length is 18 residues. J gave up 3 bases and V 5 bases, and 14 bases lay outside the gene matches. DNA for the CDR3: TGTGCCAGCAGCCCGAATCTCTGGACAGGGGGCAGGGACACTGAAGCTTTCTTT. Residues: CASSPNLWTGGRDTEAFF.

Only a few counts were recorded for this clone. V is TRBV7-3 and J is TRBJ2-5; 7 bases match TRBD2. This CDR3 spans 17 amino acids. Trimming removed 0 bases from V and 1 base from J; junction bases left unmatched: 8. Looked up from germline, CDR1 is SGHTA and CDR2 is FQGTGA. The CDR3 sequence: CASSLTARGTTQETQYF. CDR3 DNA sequence: TGTGCCAGCAGCTTAACTGCCCGCGGGACTACCCAAGAGACCCAGTACTTC.

This clone was counted only a few times. J is TRBJ2-1 and V is TRBV29-1; TRBD2 aligns across 13 bases. V shed 6 bases and J 6 bases; nucleotides not matched to a gene: 8. This CDR3 is 15 amino acids long. The germline V gene encodes CDR1 SQVTM and CDR2 ANQGSEA. CDR3 in amino acids: CSVTLLAGGGNEQFF. CDR3 DNA sequence: TGCAGCGTGACCTTACTAGCGGGAGGGGGCAATGAGCAGTTCTTC.